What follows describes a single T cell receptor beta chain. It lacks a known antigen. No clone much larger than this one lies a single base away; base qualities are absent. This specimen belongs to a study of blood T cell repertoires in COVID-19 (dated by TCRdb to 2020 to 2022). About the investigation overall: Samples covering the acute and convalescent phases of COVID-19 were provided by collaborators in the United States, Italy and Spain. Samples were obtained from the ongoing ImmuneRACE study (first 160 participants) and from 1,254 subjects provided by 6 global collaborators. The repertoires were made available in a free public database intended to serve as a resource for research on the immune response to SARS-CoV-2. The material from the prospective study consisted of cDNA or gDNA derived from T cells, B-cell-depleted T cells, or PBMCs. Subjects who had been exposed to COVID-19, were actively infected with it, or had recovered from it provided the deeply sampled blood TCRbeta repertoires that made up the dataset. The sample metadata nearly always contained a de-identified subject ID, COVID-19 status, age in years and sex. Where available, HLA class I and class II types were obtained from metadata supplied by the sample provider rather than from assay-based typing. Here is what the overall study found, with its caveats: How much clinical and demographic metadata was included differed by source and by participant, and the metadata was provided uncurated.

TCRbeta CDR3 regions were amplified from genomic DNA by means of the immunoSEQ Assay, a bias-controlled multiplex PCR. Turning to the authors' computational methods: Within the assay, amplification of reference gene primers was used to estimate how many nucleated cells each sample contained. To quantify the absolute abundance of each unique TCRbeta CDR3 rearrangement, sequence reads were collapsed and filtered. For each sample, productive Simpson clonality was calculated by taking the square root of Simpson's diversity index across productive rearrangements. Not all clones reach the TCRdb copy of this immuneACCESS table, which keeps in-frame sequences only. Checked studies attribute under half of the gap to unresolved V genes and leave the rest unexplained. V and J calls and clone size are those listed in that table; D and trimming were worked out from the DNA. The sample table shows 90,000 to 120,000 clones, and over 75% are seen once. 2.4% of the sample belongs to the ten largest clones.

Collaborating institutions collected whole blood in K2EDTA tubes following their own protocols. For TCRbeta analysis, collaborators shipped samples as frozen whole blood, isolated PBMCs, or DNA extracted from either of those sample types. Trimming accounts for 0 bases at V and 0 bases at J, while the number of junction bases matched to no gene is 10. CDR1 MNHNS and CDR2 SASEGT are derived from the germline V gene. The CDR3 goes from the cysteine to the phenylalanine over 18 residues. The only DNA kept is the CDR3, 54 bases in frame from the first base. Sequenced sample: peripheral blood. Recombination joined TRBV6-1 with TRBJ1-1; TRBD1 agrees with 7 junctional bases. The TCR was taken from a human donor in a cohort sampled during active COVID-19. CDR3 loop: CASSEAVQGETMNTEAFF. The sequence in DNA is TGTGCCAGCAGTGAAGCGGTCCAGGGGGAGACCATGAACACTGAAGCTTTCTTT.